These 22 T cell receptor beta chains were all obtained from the same sample, sequenced in a study of T-cell reconstitution after alpha-beta-depleted transplantation in children. Preparing the TCRbeta library involved the use of unique molecular identifiers. TCRdb recomputed calls from the PCR reads with MiXCR, one row per CDR3 protein. The profile shows approximately 650,000 distinct CDR3 sequences, around 13% of them singletons. This sample comprised PBMCs, obtained before TCRalphabeta/CD19-depleted stem cell transplant. All receptors derive from a girl aged 2-9 years with congenital amegakaryocytic thrombocytopenia, due to receive a stem cell transplant.

Notes on this clonotype: A much larger clone sits a single nucleotide away, making a read error possible. It is likely a read error, because the conserved phenylalanine at the end of the CDR3 is missing. The chain uses TRBV5-1 and TRBJ1-1, with a weak D call TRBD1 (5 bases). The ends were cut back, 10 bases at V and 5 bases at J, with 15 bases in the middle. CDR1 is SGHRS and CDR2 is YFSETQ in the germline V gene. The CDR3 loop spans 12 amino acids. The DNA of the CDR3 is TGCGCCTCGCGACAGTTCGGGACTGAAGCTTTCTTA. Protein product: CASRQFGTEAFL.

This clonotype was detected only a few times. The chain links TRBV5-6 to TRBJ2-7, with 13 bases that match TRBD2. Trimming cost V 4 bases and J 1 base; bases outside gene matches: 11. The CDR3 consists of 18 residues. CDR1 and CDR2 (germline): SGHDT, YYEEEE. The CDR3 loop is CASSTGLAGHIRSYEQYF. Here the CDR3 DNA reads TGTGCCAGCAGCACGGGACTAGCGGGACACATTAGGTCCTACGAGCAGTACTTC.

This clonotype was detected ten times or more. The V gene is TRBV20-1, the J gene TRBJ2-7, with 7 bases aligning to TRBD1. V lost 6 bases and J lost 2; bases outside the gene matches: 7. Germline CDR1 reads DFQATT; CDR2 reads SNEGSKA (reference sequence). This CDR3 region has 13 residues. CDR3 residues: CSAGTADPYEQYF. CDR3 coding DNA: TGCAGTGCAGGGACAGCCGATCCCTACGAGCAGTACTTC.

This clonotype was picked up a small number of times. This sequence joins TRBV30 and TRBJ2-1, with D perhaps TRBD2 (6 bases). Per the germline V gene, CDR1 is GTSNPN and CDR2 is SVGIG (reference sequence). This CDR3 has 13 amino acids. V shed 2 bases and J shed 4 bases, with 9 bases lying between them. Here the CDR3 reads CAWSSGLYNEQFF. The DNA for the CDR3 is TGTGCCTGGAGTTCGGGACTTTACAATGAGCAGTTCTTC. Filled out from reference TRBV30 and TRBJ2-1, the complete variable domain reads SQTIHQWPATLVQPVGSPLSLECTVEGTSNPNLYWYRQAAGRGLQLLFYSVGIGQISSEVPQNLSASRPQDRQFILSSKKLLLSDSGFYLCAWSSGLYNEQFFGPGTRLTVL.

This clonotype was counted between two and nine times. This sequence joins TRBV3-1 and TRBJ2-3, with 9 bases aligning to TRBD2. This CDR3 is built from 15 residues. The V and J ends lost 6 bases and 4 bases, in that order; junction bases with no gene match: 8. CDR1 is LGHDT and CDR2 is YNNKEL in the germline V gene (reference sequence). The DNA for the CDR3 is TGTGCCAGCAGAGCGAGCGGGAGGAAACCAGATACGCAGTATTTT. Its protein product is CASRASGRKPDTQYF.

The chain carries TRBV3-1 and TRBJ1-2; tentative D call: TRBD1 (6 bases). V dropped 2 bases and J dropped 6 bases, with 13 bases sitting between them. CDR1 and CDR2 from the germline V gene are LGHDT and YNNKEL (reference sequence). The CDR3 runs 14 residues. CDR3 in DNA: TGTGCCAGCAGCCAATTAGGGACAAAGAATGGCTACACCTTC. It translates to CASSQLGTKNGYTF.

The chain joins TRBV20-1 to TRBJ2-1, with a weak D call TRBD2 (6 bases). This CDR3 has 17 amino acids. V dropped 5 bases and J dropped 0 bases, with 20 bases sitting between them. From germline, CDR1 is DFQATT and CDR2 SNEGSKA (reference sequence). In DNA form, the CDR3 reads TGCAGTGCTGCGGGACTCAGCAAGGGGAGCTCCTACAATGAGCAGTTCTTC. Protein sequence: CSAAGLSKGSSYNEQFF.

This clonotype was seen more than once but under ten times. V and J are TRBV5-1 and TRBJ2-1; D not certain. The CDR3 spans 16 residues. Looked up from germline, CDR1 is SGHRS and CDR2 is YFSETQ. Trimming took off 1 base at V and 3 bases at J, with 14 bases between the two ends. In nucleotides, the CDR3 is TGCGCCAGCAGCTTGTCTGGGAATAATAACTACAATGAGCAGTTCTTC. It specifies CASSLSGNNNYNEQFF. The variable domain in full, completed from reference TRBV5-1 and TRBJ2-1, reads KAGVTQTPRYLIKTRGQQVTLSCSPISGHRSVSWYQQTPGQGLQFLFEYFSETQRNKGNFPGRFSGRQFSNSRSEMNVSTLELGDSALYLCASSLSGNNNYNEQFFGPGTRLTVL.

This clonotype was recorded at least ten times. The rearrangement uses TRBV12-3 or TRBV12-4 and TRBJ2-3; D remains ambiguous. Deletions cut 3 bases from V and 2 bases from J, with 9 bases between. The CDR3 covers 14 residues. The CDR3 coding sequence is TGTGCCAGCAGTTTGGATGGCGCCACAGATACGCAGTATTTT. Protein product: CASSLDGATDTQYF.

This clonotype was found many times. V gene TRBV20-1 combines with J gene TRBJ2-5, with a weak D call TRBD2 (7 bases). V lost 1 base, J lost 4 bases, and 16 bases lay in between. This CDR3 is built from 15 residues. Germline loops: CDR1 DFQATT, CDR2 SNEGSKA (reference sequence). As DNA, the CDR3 is TGCAGTGCTAGAGTTCTCAGGGGAGGGGGAGAGACCCAGTACTTC. Protein sequence: CSARVLRGGGETQYF.

The chain couples TRBV12-5 to TRBJ1-1; TRBD1 might be the D (5 bases). V shed 1 base and J shed 4 bases, with 10 bases lying between them. The CDR3 loop spans 14 amino acids. CDR1 is LGHNT, CDR2 FRNRAP, per germline. DNA of the CDR3: TGTGCTAGTGGTTTGGGCCGGGGGGGCACTGAAGCTTTCTTT. Translating it yields CASGLGRGGTEAFF.

The chain employs TRBV7-8 and TRBJ2-3, with D possibly matching TRBD1 (5 bases). This CDR3 comprises 16 residues. CDR1 and CDR2 (germline): SGHVS, FQNEAQ. V dropped 1 base and J dropped 1 base, with 12 bases sitting between them. As DNA, the CDR3 is TGTGCCAGCAGCTTAGAAGGTCTCAGGGGCACAGATACGCAGTATTTT. It yields the protein CASSLEGLRGTDTQYF.

The chain is built from TRBV5-6 and TRBJ2-5, with 10 positions matching TRBD2. The V gene end was trimmed by 1 base and the J gene end by 5 bases; junction bases not matched to a gene: 11. CDR3 length: 17 residues. CDR1 and CDR2 from the germline V gene are SGHDT and YYEEEE. The CDR3 coding sequence is TGTGCCAGCAGCTTGATCGGTAGCGGGAGGTCTGTCGAGACCCAGTACTTC. It codes for CASSLIGSGRSVETQYF.

This clonotype was seen a few times. The J gene is TRBJ2-1, the V gene TRBV27; TRBD2 might be the D (5 bases). Trimming shortened V by 3 bases and J by 13 bases, and 13 bases separated the two germline ends. Germline CDR1 and CDR2: MNHEY and SMNVEV (reference sequence). The CDR3 sequence is 12 residues long. This CDR3 is CASSFGLSPQFF. DNA for the CDR3: TGTGCCAGCAGTTTCGGACTCTCCCCTCAGTTCTTC.

This clonotype turned up a few times. The CDR3 sequence: CASSLYGTDKINEQFF. CDR3 nucleotides: TGTGCCAGCAGCTTATACGGGACCGATAAGATCAATGAGCAGTTCTTC. The V gene is TRBV7-9, the J gene TRBJ2-1; D possibly uses TRBD1 or TRBD2 (5 bases each). Germline assignment: CDR1 SEHNR and CDR2 FQNEAQ (reference sequence). The CDR3 contains 16 residues. Trimming left V 2 bases short and J 6 bases short, with 17 bases between.

This clonotype was counted between two and nine times. The chain uses TRBV5-1 and TRBJ2-3; D tentatively reads TRBD1 or TRBD2 (5 bases each). Germline CDR1 reads SGHRS; CDR2 reads YFSETQ. The CDR3 has 15 residues. Trimming shortened V by 0 bases and J by 1 base, and 9 bases separated the two germline ends. The CDR3 reads CASSLERGRTDTQYF. Written as DNA, the CDR3 is TGCGCCAGCAGCTTGGAACGGGGCCGCACAGATACGCAGTATTTT.

V is TRBV19 and J is TRBJ2-2, with 12 bases fitting TRBD2. Germline CDR1 is LNHDA and CDR2 is SQIVND (reference sequence). CDR3 size: 15 residues. Losses at the gene ends were 6 bases for V and 4 bases for J; bases not matched to a gene: 3. DNA for the CDR3: TGTGCCAGTAGGACTAGCGGGAGTATCACCGGGGAGCTGTTTTTT. This translates into CASRTSGSITGELFF.

A few counts support this clonotype. The rearrangement uses TRBV7-8 and TRBJ2-7, with 7 bases that match TRBD2. Germline lookup yields CDR1 SGHVS and CDR2 FQNEAQ. CDR3 length: 14 amino acids. The junction had 7 bases not matched to a gene; V was cut back by 1 base and J by 7 bases. CDR3 region: CASSLVGAGEEQYF. The CDR3 DNA is TGTGCCAGCAGCTTAGTAGGGGCGGGAGAAGAGCAGTACTTC.

This clonotype has a single count. The J gene is TRBJ2-7, the V gene TRBV11-3; the match to TRBD1 covers 8 bases. CDR3 length: 13 amino acids. CDR1 is SGHNT, CDR2 YENEEA, per germline. V shed 0 bases, J shed 5 bases, and the junction held 0 bases outside the gene matches. The CDR3 DNA reads TGTGCCAGCAGCTTAGAGACAGGGGACGAGCAGTACTTC. Protein: CASSLETGDEQYF.

This chain links TRBV5-5 with TRBJ2-1; TRBD1 aligns across 11 bases. J gave up 7 bases and V 2 bases, and 8 bases lay outside the gene matches. Per the germline V gene, CDR1 is SGHKS and CDR2 is YYEKEE (reference sequence). CDR3 length: 16 residues. The CDR3 is CASSFGRTGGRNEQFF. The CDR3 nucleotides read TGTGCCAGCAGCTTCGGGAGGACAGGGGGCCGTAATGAGCAGTTCTTC.

This clonotype was recorded at least ten times. J is TRBJ2-1 and V is TRBV5-1, with D possibly being TRBD1 (6 bases). V was trimmed by 1 base and J by 9 bases, leaving 11 bases between them. There are 13 residues in the CDR3. The germline CDR1 and CDR2 sequences are SGHRS and YFSETQ. This CDR3 is CASSLTQGTEQFF. DNA of the CDR3: TGCGCCAGCAGCTTGACACAGGGTACTGAGCAGTTCTTC.

This clonotype was recorded many times. The gene calls are TRBV19 and TRBJ2-3, with 9 bases aligning to TRBD1. V lost 8 bases to trimming and J lost 4 bases; unmatched junction nucleotides: 13. This CDR3 has 16 residues. Germline CDR1 reads LNHDA; CDR2 reads SQIVND (reference sequence). CDR3 coding DNA: TGTGCCAGTTGGGGGAAGGGACAGGGTGGATCAGATACGCAGTATTTT. It yields the protein CASWGKGQGGSDTQYF.